These T cell receptor beta chains were read from a single sample in a study of shared clonotypes between healthy human individuals. Some clones are missing from TCRdb's copy, which holds only in-frame ones; the method was immunoSEQ multiplex PCR. The sample yields around 720,000 clones, more than 70% seen once. Sample: memory CD4+ T cells sorted from blood. Source of these receptors: a woman in her thirties in good health. Both conserved end residues are part of each CDR3. The D gene is left open where the match is weak. The size of a clone is reported for some rows only, either as once, few or many, or as a class for expanded clones.

>few|TRBJ2-3|.|TRBV6-6
CASSYGRSTDTQYF
TGTGCCAGCAGTTACGGGCGGTCCACAGATACGCAGTATTTT
>.|TRBJ2-1|TRBD1|TRBV19
CASSMGQGVNEQFF
TGTGCCAGTAGTATGGGACAGGGGGTAAATGAGCAGTTCTTC
>.|TRBJ2-7|.|TRBV11-1
CASSHSSWEQYF
TGTGCCAGCAGCCATTCTTCGTGGGAGCAGTACTTC
>once|TRBJ2-5|TRBD2|TRBV6-6
CASRGLGTQETQYF
TGTGCCAGCAGGGGACTAGGAACACAAGAGACCCAGTACTTC
>.|TRBJ2-7|TRBD2|TRBV28
CAAGDTSGYYEQYF
TGTGCCGCGGGCGATACTAGCGGCTACTACGAGCAGTACTTC
>few|TRBJ2-5|.|TRBV10-3
CAISASGFGTVYQETQYF
TGTGCCATCAGCGCTTCAGGGTTTGGGACGGTCTACCAAGAGACCCAGTACTTC
>many|TRBJ2-7|.|TRBV19
CAVSDGYEQYF
TGTGCCGTGTCGGACGGCTACGAGCAGTACTTC
>.|TRBJ2-6|.|TRBV28
CASSLGAQGANVLTF
TGTGCCAGCAGTTTAGGGGCGCAAGGGGCCAACGTCCTGACTTTC
>.|TRBJ2-1|TRBD2|TRBV5-4
CASNSGTSGGNEQFF
TGTGCCAGCAACTCCGGGACTAGCGGGGGCAATGAGCAGTTCTTC
>.|TRBJ2-5|TRBD1|TRBV5-1
CASSSSGTGGETQYF
TGCGCCAGCAGCTCATCCGGGACAGGGGGAGAGACCCAGTACTTC
>few|TRBJ2-7|TRBD2|TRBV6-6
CASSYSAGGVYEQYF
TGTGCCAGCAGTTACTCGGCGGGAGGTGTCTACGAGCAGTACTTC
>few|TRBJ2-7|.|TRBV25-1
CASKDTYSYEQYF
TGTGCCAGCAAAGACACTTACTCCTACGAGCAGTACTTC
>.|TRBJ2-7|.|TRBV28
CASSLDVVHEQYF
TGTGCCAGCAGTTTAGATGTAGTCCACGAGCAGTACTTC
>.|TRBJ2-5|.|TRBV5-1
CASARPFGETQYF
TGCGCCAGCGCCCGCCCGTTCGGGGAGACCCAGTACTTC
>.|TRBJ1-5|TRBD1|TRBV28
CASSLISGGAYQPQHF
TGTGCCAGCAGTTTAATTTCAGGGGGCGCTTATCAGCCCCAGCATTTT
>few|TRBJ1-5|TRBD1|TRBV7-2
CASSAFDREGKPQHF
TGTGCCAGCAGCGCGTTCGACAGGGAGGGCAAGCCCCAGCATTTT
>.|TRBJ2-1|TRBD2|TRBV25-1
CATESGSSYNEQFF
TGTGCCACCGAAAGCGGGAGCTCCTACAATGAGCAGTTCTTC
>.|TRBJ2-3|.|TRBV5-6
CASSLLRGVDTQYF
TGTGCCAGCAGCTTGCTGCGGGGTGTAGATACGCAGTATTTT
>many|TRBJ2-7|TRBD1|TRBV11-2
CASSSRGPGRVEQYF
TGTGCCAGCAGCTCGAGGGGGCCGGGAAGGGTCGAGCAGTACTTC
>.|TRBJ2-5|TRBD2|TRBV2
CASILGTSGRQTQYF
TGTGCCAGCATCCTCGGGACTAGCGGGAGACAGACCCAGTACTTC
>.|TRBJ2-2|.|TRBV6-1
CASSEVHTPAGELFF
TGTGCCAGCAGTGAAGTACACACCCCGGCCGGGGAGCTGTTTTTT
>.|TRBJ2-4|.|TRBV29-1
CSVAGDKNIQYF
TGCAGCGTTGCTGGGGACAAAAACATTCAGTACTTC
>.|TRBJ2-1|.|TRBV29-1
CSSWGSYQYNEQFF
TGCAGCTCCTGGGGGTCGTACCAGTACAATGAGCAGTTCTTC
>.|TRBJ2-3|.|TRBV4-2
CASSQTGSGSTQYF
TGTGCCAGCAGCCAAACAGGTTCAGGGAGTACGCAGTATTTT
>.|TRBJ1-2|.|TRBV7-2
CASSLTRAAYGYTF
TGTGCCAGCAGCTTAACCAGGGCGGCGTATGGCTACACCTTC
>.|TRBJ2-7|.|TRBV27
CASSSPKKGGSYEQYF
TGTGCCAGCAGTTCTCCCAAGAAGGGCGGATCCTACGAGCAGTACTTC
>.|TRBJ2-1|.|TRBV5-1
CASSLDGPSSYNEQFF
TGCGCCAGCAGCTTGGATGGCCCGAGCTCCTACAATGAGCAGTTCTTC
>.|TRBJ2-3|TRBD1|TRBV7-2
CASSFQGESTDTQYF
TGTGCCAGCAGCTTTCAGGGGGAGAGCACAGATACGCAGTATTTT